The source of this T cell receptor beta chain is a study of regulatory T cells in long-lasting Graves disease. Regarding the study as a whole: Persistent patients shared more public clonotypes (2,741) than new patients (roughly 970).

The CDR3 consists of 16 residues. Germline V gene data show CDR1 as ENHRY and CDR2 as SYGVKD. On this clonotype itself: Antigen unknown.

Time point meaning: newly diagnosed GD, antithyroid drugs for less than 3 months. Generation of the TCR library employed RNA extracted from PBMCs. From each patient, roughly 9 milliliters of peripheral blood was drawn and collected into an EDTA anticoagulant tube. Relying on iRepertoire HTBI primers and Arm-PCR of CDR3 regions, the team built TCR beta libraries. In the original processing: In the combined samples, roughly 60 TRBV and some 14 TRBJ segments were identified. TCRdb reprocessed the multiplex PCR reads via MiXCR and lists one record per CDR3 protein. The V and J calls follow TCRdb's processing rather than the paper's. The profile shows about 220,000 distinct CDR3 sequences, roughly 18% of them singletons. The same sample was also used in a study of T cells in Graves' hyperthyroidism and ophthalmopathy.

This TCR was sampled from a woman aged 25 to 39 with Graves disease. The source material was peripheral blood mononuclear cells (PBMCs), sampled at new diagnosis, from a patient treated with antithyroid drugs. The chain joins TRBV10-3 to TRBJ2-3; 10 bases fit TRBD2. The assigned J gene may be wrong: the sequence end matches TRBJ2-5 better. The CDR3 region has the DNA TGTGCCAGCACCAATCCGCTAGCGGGAGATCTAGAGACCCAGTACTTC. Residues: CASTNPLAGDLETQYF.